These 3 T cell receptor beta chains originate from one sample sequenced in a study of blood T cell repertoires in COVID-19. Clones were sequenced by immunoSEQ multiplex PCR, and TCRdb holds only the in-frame ones, with some missing. The data show under 400,000 clones, with about 86% seen just once and about 4% held by the top ten. Source material: PBMCs or T cells enriched from blood (not recorded which). Receptors originate from a woman in her thirties or forties with acute COVID-19.

The chain has TRBV12-3 or TRBV12-4 and TRBJ1-2, with TRBD1 as a possible D gene (5 bases). V dropped 10 bases and J dropped 1 base, with 10 bases sitting between them. The CDR3 has 12 residues. The CDR3 region has the DNA TGTGCCACCGCGGGGGGTAACTATGGCTACACCTTC. Its protein is CATAGGNYGYTF.

The V call is TRBV12-3 or TRBV12-4, the J call TRBJ1-1, with no clear D. The CDR3 sequence is 13 residues long. V lost 6 bases, J lost 0 bases, and 8 bases lay in between. CDR3 sequence: CASRAGVNTEAFF. The DNA of the CDR3 is TGTGCCAGCAGGGCAGGCGTGAACACTGAAGCTTTCTTT.

The chain joins TRBV6-2 or TRBV6-3 to TRBJ1-1; perhaps TRBD1 as D (5 bases). CDR3 length: 17 amino acids. Germline values: CDR1 MNHEY, CDR2 SVGEGT. V lost 2 bases and J 1 base, leaving 17 bases between the germline ends. The CDR3 is CASSYGLGEAGNTEAFF. The CDR3 coding sequence is TGTGCCAGCAGTTACGGGCTGGGGGAAGCGGGGAACACTGAAGCTTTCTTT.